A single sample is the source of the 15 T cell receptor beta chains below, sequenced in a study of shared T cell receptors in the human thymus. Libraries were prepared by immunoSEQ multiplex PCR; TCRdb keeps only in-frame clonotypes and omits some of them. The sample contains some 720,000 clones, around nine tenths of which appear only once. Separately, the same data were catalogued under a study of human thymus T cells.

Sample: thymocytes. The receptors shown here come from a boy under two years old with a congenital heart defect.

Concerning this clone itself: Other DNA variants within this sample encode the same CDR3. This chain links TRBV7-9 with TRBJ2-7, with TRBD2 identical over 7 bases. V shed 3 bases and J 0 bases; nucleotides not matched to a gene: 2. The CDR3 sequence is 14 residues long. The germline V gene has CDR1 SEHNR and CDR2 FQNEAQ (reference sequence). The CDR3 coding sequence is TGTGCCAGCAGCTTGAGCGGGACCTCCTACGAGCAGTACTTC. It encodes CASSLSGTSYEQYF.

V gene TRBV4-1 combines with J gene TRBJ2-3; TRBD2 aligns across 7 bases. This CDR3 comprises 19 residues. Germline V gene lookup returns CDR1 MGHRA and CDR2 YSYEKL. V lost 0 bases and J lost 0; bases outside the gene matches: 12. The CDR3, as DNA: TGCGCCAGCAGCCAAGAGTCGTGGGCTAGCGGTGCTAGCACAGATACGCAGTATTTT. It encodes CASSQESWASGASTDTQYF.

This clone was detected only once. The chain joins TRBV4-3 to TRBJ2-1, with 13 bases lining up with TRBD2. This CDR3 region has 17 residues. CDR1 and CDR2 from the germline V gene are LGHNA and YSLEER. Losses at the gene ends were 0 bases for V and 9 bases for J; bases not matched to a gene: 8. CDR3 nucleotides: TGCGCCAGCAGCCAAGATCTCAGGGGGACTAGCGGGGTTGAGCAGTTCTTC. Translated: CASSQDLRGTSGVEQFF.

The CDR3 DNA reads TGCGCCAGCAGCCAAGATCTAGCCGGGGAGACCCAGTACTTC. Translated: CASSQDLAGETQYF. The chain joins TRBV4-3 to TRBJ2-5; TRBD2 might be the D (5 bases). This CDR3 is built from 14 residues. The germline gives CDR1 LGHNA, CDR2 YSLEER. Trimming took off 0 bases at V and 5 bases at J, with 10 bases between the two ends.

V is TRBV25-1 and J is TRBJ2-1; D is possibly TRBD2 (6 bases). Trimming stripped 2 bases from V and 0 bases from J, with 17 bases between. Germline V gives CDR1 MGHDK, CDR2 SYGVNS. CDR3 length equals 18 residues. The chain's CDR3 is CASSEQFDSGSSYNEQFF. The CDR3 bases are TGTGCCAGCAGTGAACAATTTGATAGCGGAAGCTCCTACAATGAGCAGTTCTTC.

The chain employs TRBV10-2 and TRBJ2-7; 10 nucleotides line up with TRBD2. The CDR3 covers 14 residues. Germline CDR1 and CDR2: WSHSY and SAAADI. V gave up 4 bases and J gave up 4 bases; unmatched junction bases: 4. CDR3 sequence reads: CASSVPSGSYEQYF. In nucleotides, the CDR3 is TGCGCCAGCAGTGTGCCTAGCGGGAGTTACGAGCAGTACTTC.

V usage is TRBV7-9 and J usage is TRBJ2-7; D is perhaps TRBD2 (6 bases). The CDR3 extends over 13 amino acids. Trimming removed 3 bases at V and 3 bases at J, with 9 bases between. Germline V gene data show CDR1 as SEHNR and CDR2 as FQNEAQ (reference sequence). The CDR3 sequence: CASSFRESYEQYF. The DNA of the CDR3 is TGTGCCAGCAGCTTCCGGGAGAGCTACGAGCAGTACTTC.

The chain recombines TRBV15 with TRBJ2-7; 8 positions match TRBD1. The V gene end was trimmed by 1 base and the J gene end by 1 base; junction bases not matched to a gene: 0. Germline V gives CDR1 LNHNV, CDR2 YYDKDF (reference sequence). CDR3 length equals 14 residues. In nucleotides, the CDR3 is TGTGCCACCAGCAGAGGACAGGGGTCCTACGAGCAGTACTTC. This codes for CATSRGQGSYEQYF.

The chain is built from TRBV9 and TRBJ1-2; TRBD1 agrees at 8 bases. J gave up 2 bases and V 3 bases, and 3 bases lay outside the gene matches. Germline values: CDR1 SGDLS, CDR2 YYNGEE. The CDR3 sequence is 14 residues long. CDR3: CASSATGANYGYTF. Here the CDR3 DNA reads TGTGCCAGCAGCGCGACAGGGGCCAACTATGGCTACACCTTC. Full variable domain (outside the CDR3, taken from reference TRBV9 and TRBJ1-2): DSGVTQTPKHLITATGQRVTLRCSPRSGDLSVYWYQQSLDQGLQFLIQYYNGEERAKGNILERFSAQQFPDLHSELNLSSLELGDSALYFCASSATGANYGYTFGSGTRLTVV.

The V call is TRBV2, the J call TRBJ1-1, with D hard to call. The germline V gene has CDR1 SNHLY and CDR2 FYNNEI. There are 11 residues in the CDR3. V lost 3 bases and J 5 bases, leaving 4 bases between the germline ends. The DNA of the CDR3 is TGTGCCAGCAGTGAGAGGACTGAAGCTTTCTTT. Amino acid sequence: CASSERTEAFF.

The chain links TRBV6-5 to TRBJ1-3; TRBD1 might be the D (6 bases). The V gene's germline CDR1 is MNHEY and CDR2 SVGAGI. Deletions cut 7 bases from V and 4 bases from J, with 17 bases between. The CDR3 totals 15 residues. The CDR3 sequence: CASTKGGRGGNTIYF. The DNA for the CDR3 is TGTGCCAGCACTAAGGGGGGGCGCGGAGGAAACACCATATATTTT.

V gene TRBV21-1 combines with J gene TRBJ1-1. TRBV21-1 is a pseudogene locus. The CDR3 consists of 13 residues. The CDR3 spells CASSKGYRTEAFF. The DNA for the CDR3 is TGTGCCAGCAGCAAAGGGTACCGGACTGAAGCTTTCTTT.

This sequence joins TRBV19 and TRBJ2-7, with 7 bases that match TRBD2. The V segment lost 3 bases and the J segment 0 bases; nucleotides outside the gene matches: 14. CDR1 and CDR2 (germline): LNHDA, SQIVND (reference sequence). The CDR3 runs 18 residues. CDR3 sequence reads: CASSIHARLASSSYEQYF. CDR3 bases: TGTGCCAGTAGTATTCATGCACGACTAGCCTCGAGCTCCTACGAGCAGTACTTC.

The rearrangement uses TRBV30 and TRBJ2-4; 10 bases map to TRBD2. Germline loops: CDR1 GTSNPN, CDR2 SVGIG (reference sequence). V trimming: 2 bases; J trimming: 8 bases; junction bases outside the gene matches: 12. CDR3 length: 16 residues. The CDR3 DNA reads TGTGCCTGGAGTCTCGGGGCTAGCGGGAGCGTATACATTCAGTACTTC. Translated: CAWSLGASGSVYIQYF.

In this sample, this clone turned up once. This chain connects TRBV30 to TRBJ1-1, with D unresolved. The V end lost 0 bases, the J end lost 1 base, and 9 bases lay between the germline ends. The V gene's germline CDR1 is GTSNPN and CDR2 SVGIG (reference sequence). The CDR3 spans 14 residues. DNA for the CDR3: TGTGCCTGGAGTGTACTACAATCGAACACTGAAGCTTTCTTT. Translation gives CAWSVLQSNTEAFF.